The next 21 T cell receptor beta chains were all read from a single sample in a study of blood T cell repertoires in COVID-19 (dated by TCRdb to 2020 to 2022). Receptor libraries were prepared by the immunoSEQ multiplex PCR assay. The clones in this table, taken by TCRdb from immuneACCESS, are in-frame only. Not every clone is retained; where verified, under half of the shortfall comes from an unresolved V gene, and the cause of the rest is unknown. Within this sample are more than 90,000 clones, with 85% of them counted one time only. The ten largest clones add up to around 2% of the sample. The sequencing sample was made of peripheral blood. These receptor sequences come from a woman aged 70-85 years with active or convalescent COVID-19.

The chain recombines TRBV7-8 with TRBJ2-2; 16 bases are shared with TRBD2. Germline loops: CDR1 SGHVS, CDR2 FQNEAQ. The CDR3 totals 16 residues. V shed 5 bases and J 5 bases; nucleotides not matched to a gene: 2. CDR3 DNA: TGTGCCAGCAGCCCGGGACTAGCGGGAGGGACCGGGGAGCTGTTTTTT. Its translation is CASSPGLAGGTGELFF.

V is TRBV6-4 and J is TRBJ1-1; D remains ambiguous. With 5 bases removed from V and 1 base from J, the gap between germline ends came to 8 bases. CDR1 is MRHNA and CDR2 is SNTAGT in the germline V gene. CDR3 length: 13 residues. The CDR3 DNA sequence: TGTGCCAGCAGTTCGTTCAGGAACACTGAAGCTTTCTTT. Its translation is CASSSFRNTEAFF.

The chain joins TRBV2 to TRBJ2-3; 8 bases fit TRBD2. The CDR3 is made up of 14 amino acids. The V segment lost 5 bases and the J segment 7 bases; nucleotides outside the gene matches: 8. The germline V gene has CDR1 SNHLY and CDR2 FYNNEI. The CDR3 DNA is TGTGCCAGCAGTCAACGGGGGGGAACAAATACGCAGTATTTT. It yields the protein CASSQRGGTNTQYF.

The CDR3 reads CASSPGGDRTNYGYTF. CDR3 sequence (DNA): TGTGCCAGCTCACCCGGAGGGGACAGGACTAACTATGGCTACACCTTC. V is TRBV18 and J is TRBJ1-2; 8 bases map to TRBD1. Germline lookup yields CDR1 KGHSH and CDR2 LQKENI. V shed 3 bases and J 0 bases; nucleotides not matched to a gene: 6. CDR3 length equals 16 residues.

The chain is built from TRBV28 and TRBJ1-2; 7 nucleotides match TRBD1. After removal of 3 bases from V and 0 bases from J, the junction contained 4 bases not matched to a gene. This CDR3 has 15 amino acids. Germline-derived CDR1 and CDR2 are MDHEN and SYDVKM. The CDR3 DNA sequence: TGTGCCAGCAGTTTGGGACAGCAAGCTAACTATGGCTACACCTTC. Its protein is CASSLGQQANYGYTF.

The chain is built from TRBV5-1 and TRBJ2-1, with D perhaps matching TRBD2 (6 bases). This CDR3 has 15 amino acids. Per the germline V gene, CDR1 is SGHRS and CDR2 is YFSETQ. V was trimmed by 2 bases and J by 2 bases, leaving 11 bases between them. The CDR3 bases are TGCGCCAGCAGCTTAGGGGAGGCGCCCTACAATGAGCAGTTCTTC. This sequence encodes CASSLGEAPYNEQFF.

The chain has TRBV11-2 and TRBJ2-5; 12 bases align to TRBD2. The germline CDR1 and CDR2 sequences are SGHAT and FQNNGV. This CDR3 is 18 amino acids long. Trimming at V came to 1 base and at J to 4 bases, leaving 10 bases not matched to a gene. CDR3 region: CASSLGASGRAVGETQYF. For the CDR3, the DNA is TGTGCCAGCAGCTTAGGGGCTAGCGGGAGGGCCGTTGGAGAGACCCAGTACTTC.

Note on this clone: A read error may account for a junction end that differs from germline. This chain uses TRBV7-7 with TRBJ2-1, with TRBD2 identical over 9 bases. The CDR3 loop spans 15 amino acids. Per germline, CDR1 SSHAT and CDR2 FNYEAQ (reference sequence). For the CDR3, the DNA is TGTGCTAGCAGTCCTAGCGGGAACTCCTACAATGAGCAGTTCTTC. It translates to CASSPSGNSYNEQFF.

The chain joins TRBV5-1 to TRBJ1-2; TRBD1 matches at 9 bases. Germline V CDR1 and CDR2: SGHRS, YFSETQ. The CDR3 loop spans 15 amino acids. Germline trimming cut 1 base from V and 3 bases from J; bases unmatched to any gene: 4. The CDR3 DNA reads TGCGCCAGCAGCTTGATGGGGGACAGGGACTATGGCTACACCTTC. Its protein product is CASSLMGDRDYGYTF.

This sequence joins TRBV9 and TRBJ1-4, with 9 nucleotides matching TRBD1. J gave up 8 bases and V 0 bases, and 5 bases lay outside the gene matches. CDR1 is SGDLS, CDR2 YYNGEE, per germline. This CDR3 spans 15 amino acids. CDR3 DNA sequence: TGTGCCAGCAGCGTAGACAGGGGGCAGAGCGAAAAACTGTTTTTT. Its translation is CASSVDRGQSEKLFF. Together with reference TRBV9 and TRBJ1-4, the CDR3 gives the full variable domain: DSGVTQTPKHLITATGQRVTLRCSPRSGDLSVYWYQQSLDQGLQFLIQYYNGEERAKGNILERFSAQQFPDLHSELNLSSLELGDSALYFCASSVDRGQSEKLFFGSGTQLSVL.

The V gene is TRBV7-2, the J gene TRBJ2-1, with a possible D match to TRBD2 (5 bases). Trimming cost V 5 bases and J 4 bases, with 12 bases left between them. CDR3 length equals 14 residues. In germline, CDR1 is SGHTA, CDR2 FQGNSA. The chain's CDR3 is CASSPREEYNEQFF. The DNA for the CDR3 is TGTGCCAGCAGCCCCCGGGAAGAATACAATGAGCAGTTCTTC.

This rearrangement joins TRBV18 to TRBJ1-2; D is undetermined. The CDR3 totals 13 residues. Germline CDR1 KGHSH, CDR2 LQKENI. Trimming left V 2 bases short and J 4 bases short, with 8 bases between. The chain's CDR3 is CASSPTELYGYTF. CDR3 bases: TGTGCCAGCTCACCAACCGAACTCTATGGCTACACCTTC.

The V gene is TRBV6-6, the J gene TRBJ1-1; 8 nucleotides agree with TRBD1. The CDR3 consists of 15 residues. J was trimmed by 1 base and V by 5 bases; bases with no gene match: 6. Germline assignment: CDR1 MNHNY and CDR2 SVGAGI (reference sequence). DNA for the CDR3: TGTGCCAGCAGTCCGGACAGGGCGGCGAACACTGAAGCTTTCTTT. Translated: CASSPDRAANTEAFF.

The chain carries TRBV5-1 and TRBJ2-2; 9 bases agree with TRBD2. CDR1 and CDR2 from the germline V gene are SGHRS and YFSETQ. This CDR3 contains 16 residues. V dropped 3 bases and J dropped 5; count of bases not matched to a gene: 8. The CDR3 DNA is TGCGCCAGCAGCTACGGGACTAGCATGGGTACCGGGGAGCTGTTTTTT. Translating gives CASSYGTSMGTGELFF.

The V gene is TRBV6-2 or TRBV6-3, the J gene TRBJ2-7; 7 nucleotides line up with TRBD2. CDR3 length: 17 residues. The germline gives CDR1 MNHEY, CDR2 SVGEGT. V dropped 5 bases and J dropped 1; count of bases not matched to a gene: 14. The CDR3 coding sequence is TGTGCCAGCAGTACCCCGCTTCTAGCGGTTGGTTCCTACGAGCAGTACTTC. Translating gives CASSTPLLAVGSYEQYF.

The chain uses TRBV28 and TRBJ1-1; a possible D gene is TRBD1 (5 bases). Germline CDR1 reads MDHEN; CDR2 reads SYDVKM. The length of the CDR3 is 14 residues. Trimming left V 2 bases short and J 5 bases short, with 12 bases between. Here the CDR3 reads CASSLIGARTEAFF. The CDR3 bases are TGTGCCAGCAGTTTAATAGGGGCCAGAACTGAAGCTTTCTTT.

The rearrangement uses TRBV7-2 and TRBJ1-2; TRBD1 agrees at 8 bases. The CDR3 is 14 amino acids. With 5 bases clipped from V and 3 bases from J, the junction kept 5 bases outside the gene matches. The germline gives CDR1 SGHTA, CDR2 FQGNSA. The CDR3 spells CASSVDRGDYGYTF. CDR3 bases: TGTGCCAGCAGCGTAGACAGGGGCGACTATGGCTACACCTTC.

The chain carries TRBV18 and TRBJ2-2, with a tentative D call TRBD2 (6 bases). The CDR3 covers 15 residues. The germline V and J ends were trimmed by 6 bases and 4 bases, with 15 bases remaining between them. Germline lookup yields CDR1 KGHSH and CDR2 LQKENI. The CDR3 is CASSLSGDPTGELFF. The CDR3 DNA follows: TGTGCCAGCTCCCTTTCGGGGGATCCCACCGGGGAGCTGTTTTTT.

V gene TRBV2 combines with J gene TRBJ2-1; 8 bases agree with TRBD2. The CDR3 extends over 15 amino acids. CDR1 is SNHLY and CDR2 is FYNNEI in the germline V gene. J gave up 4 bases and V 1 base, and 3 bases lay outside the gene matches. Here the CDR3 reads CASSEGLAGYNEQFF. DNA of the CDR3: TGTGCCAGCAGTGAAGGGCTAGCGGGTTACAATGAGCAGTTCTTC.

The rearrangement links TRBV20-1 to TRBJ2-7; D possibly corresponds to TRBD2 (5 bases). CDR1 is DFQATT, CDR2 SNEGSKA, per germline (reference sequence). The V gene lost 3 bases and the J gene lost 2 bases, with 17 bases spanning the gap. This CDR3 has 15 residues. The CDR3 loop is CSASLRGRVTYEQYF. CDR3 nucleotide sequence: TGCAGTGCTAGTCTCCGGGGAAGGGTAACCTACGAGCAGTACTTC.

The chain has TRBV5-1 and TRBJ2-7; tentative D call: TRBD1 (5 bases). With 0 bases removed from V and 10 bases from J, the gap between germline ends came to 11 bases. The CDR3 is 12 amino acids. The V gene's germline CDR1 is SGHRS and CDR2 YFSETQ. The CDR3 protein is CASSLGGWGQYF. The CDR3 DNA is TGCGCCAGCAGCTTGGGAGGTTGGGGCCAGTACTTC.